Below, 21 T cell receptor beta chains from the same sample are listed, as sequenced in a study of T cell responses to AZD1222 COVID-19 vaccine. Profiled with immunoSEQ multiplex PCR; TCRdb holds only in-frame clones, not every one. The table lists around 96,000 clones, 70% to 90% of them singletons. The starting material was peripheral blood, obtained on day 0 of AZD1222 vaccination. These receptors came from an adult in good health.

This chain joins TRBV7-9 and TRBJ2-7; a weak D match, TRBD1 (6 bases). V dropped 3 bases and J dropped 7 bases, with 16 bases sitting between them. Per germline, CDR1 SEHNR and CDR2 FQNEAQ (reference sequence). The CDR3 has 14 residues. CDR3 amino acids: CASSLEGLQGEQYF. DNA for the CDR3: TGTGCCAGCAGCTTGGAAGGTTTACAGGGAGAGCAGTACTTC. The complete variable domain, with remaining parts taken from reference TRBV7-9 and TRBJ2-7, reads DTGVSQNPRHKITKRGQNVTFRCDPISEHNRLYWYRQTLGQGPEFLTYFQNEAQLEKSRLLSDRFSAERPKGSFSTLEIQRTEQGDSAMYLCASSLEGLQGEQYFGPGTRLTVT.

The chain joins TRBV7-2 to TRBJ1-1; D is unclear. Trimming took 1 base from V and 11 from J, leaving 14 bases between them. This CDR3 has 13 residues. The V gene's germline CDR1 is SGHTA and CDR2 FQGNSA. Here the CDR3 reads CASSLDGGRVAFF. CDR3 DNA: TGTGCCAGCAGCTTAGACGGTGGGCGCGTTGCTTTCTTT.

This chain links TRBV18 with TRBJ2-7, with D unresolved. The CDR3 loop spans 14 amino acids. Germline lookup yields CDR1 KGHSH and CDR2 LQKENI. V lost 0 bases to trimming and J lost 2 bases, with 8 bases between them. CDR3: CASSPPDGPYEQYF. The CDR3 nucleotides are TGTGCCAGCTCACCACCGGACGGTCCCTACGAGCAGTACTTC.

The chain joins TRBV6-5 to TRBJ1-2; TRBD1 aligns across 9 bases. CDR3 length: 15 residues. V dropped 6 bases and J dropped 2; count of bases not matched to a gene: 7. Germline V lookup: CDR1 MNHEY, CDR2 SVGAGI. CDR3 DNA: TGTGCCAGCAGGACCGGGACAGGGAACAACTATGGCTACACCTTC. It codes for CASRTGTGNNYGYTF.

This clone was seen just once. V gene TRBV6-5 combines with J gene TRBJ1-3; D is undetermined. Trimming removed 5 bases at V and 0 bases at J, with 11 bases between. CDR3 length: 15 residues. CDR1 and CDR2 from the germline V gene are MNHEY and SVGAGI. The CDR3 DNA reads TGTGCCAGCAGTAGGAGCAGAGCCTCTGGAAACACCATATATTTT. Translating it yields CASSRSRASGNTIYF.

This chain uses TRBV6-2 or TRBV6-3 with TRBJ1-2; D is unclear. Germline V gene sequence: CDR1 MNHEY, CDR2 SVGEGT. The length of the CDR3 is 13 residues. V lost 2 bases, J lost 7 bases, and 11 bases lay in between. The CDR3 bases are TGTGCCAGCAGTTACGATGGGAATGCTGGCTACACCTTC. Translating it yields CASSYDGNAGYTF.

The DNA of the CDR3 is TGCGCCAGCAGCTCCGACAGGGCCGGAGGTGGCTACACCTTC. It is translated as CASSSDRAGGGYTF. The genes are TRBV5-1 and TRBJ1-2, with TRBD1 identical over 7 bases. From germline, CDR1 is SGHRS and CDR2 YFSETQ. V lost 3 bases to trimming and J lost 7 bases; unmatched junction nucleotides: 9. The CDR3 covers 14 residues.

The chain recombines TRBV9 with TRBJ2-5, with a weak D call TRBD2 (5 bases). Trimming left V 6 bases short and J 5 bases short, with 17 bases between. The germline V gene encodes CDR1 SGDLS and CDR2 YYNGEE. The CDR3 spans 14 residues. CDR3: CASNAGSRAETQYF. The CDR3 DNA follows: TGTGCCAGCAATGCTGGGAGTAGGGCCGAGACCCAGTACTTC. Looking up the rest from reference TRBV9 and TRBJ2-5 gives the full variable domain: DSGVTQTPKHLITATGQRVTLRCSPRSGDLSVYWYQQSLDQGLQFLIQYYNGEERAKGNILERFSAQQFPDLHSELNLSSLELGDSALYFCASNAGSRAETQYFGPGTRLLVL.

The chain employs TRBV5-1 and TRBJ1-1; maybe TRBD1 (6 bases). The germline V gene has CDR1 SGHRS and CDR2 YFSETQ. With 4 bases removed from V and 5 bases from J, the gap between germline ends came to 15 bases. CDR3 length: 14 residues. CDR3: CASSDAGGWTEAFF. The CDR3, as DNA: TGCGCCAGCAGCGACGCGGGGGGCTGGACTGAAGCTTTCTTT.

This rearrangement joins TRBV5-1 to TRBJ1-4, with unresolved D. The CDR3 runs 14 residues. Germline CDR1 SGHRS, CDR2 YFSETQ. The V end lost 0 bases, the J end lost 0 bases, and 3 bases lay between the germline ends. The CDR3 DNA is TGCGCCAGCAGCTTGGCCCCAACTAATGAAAAACTGTTTTTT. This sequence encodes CASSLAPTNEKLFF.

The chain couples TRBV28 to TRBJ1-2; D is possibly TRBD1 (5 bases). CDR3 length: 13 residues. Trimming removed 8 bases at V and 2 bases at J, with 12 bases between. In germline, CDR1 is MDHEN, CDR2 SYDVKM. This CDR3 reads CASSRNRNYGYTF. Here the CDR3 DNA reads TGTGCCAGCTCCCGCAACAGGAACTATGGCTACACCTTC.

Here the CDR3 DNA reads TGTGCCAGCACCTCCCCCCCCGGGGGCGGGCAGTTCTTC. Protein: CASTSPPGGGQFF. The chain combines TRBV7-2 with TRBJ2-1; D tentatively reads TRBD1 or TRBD2 (6 bases each). In germline, CDR1 is SGHTA, CDR2 FQGNSA. The CDR3 covers 13 residues. V gave up 7 bases and J gave up 12 bases, with 19 bases separating them.

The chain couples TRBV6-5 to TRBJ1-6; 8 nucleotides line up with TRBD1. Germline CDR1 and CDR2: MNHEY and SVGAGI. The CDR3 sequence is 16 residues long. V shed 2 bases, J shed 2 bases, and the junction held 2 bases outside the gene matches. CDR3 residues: CASSYTDRAYNSPLHF. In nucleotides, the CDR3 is TGTGCCAGCAGTTACACGGACAGGGCCTATAATTCACCCCTCCACTTT.

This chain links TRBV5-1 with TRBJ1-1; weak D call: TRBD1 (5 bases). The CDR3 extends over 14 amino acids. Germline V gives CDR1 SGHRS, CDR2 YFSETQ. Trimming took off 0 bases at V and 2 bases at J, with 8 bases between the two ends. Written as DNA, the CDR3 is TGCGCCAGCAGCTTGGGACAGACAAACACTGAAGCTTTCTTT. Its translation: CASSLGQTNTEAFF.

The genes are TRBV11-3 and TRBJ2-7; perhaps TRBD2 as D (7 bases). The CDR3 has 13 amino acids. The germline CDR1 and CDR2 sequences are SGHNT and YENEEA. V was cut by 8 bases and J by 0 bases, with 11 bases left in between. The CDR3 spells CASGGGGSYEQYF. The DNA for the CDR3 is TGTGCCAGCGGGGGCGGGGGCTCCTACGAGCAGTACTTC.

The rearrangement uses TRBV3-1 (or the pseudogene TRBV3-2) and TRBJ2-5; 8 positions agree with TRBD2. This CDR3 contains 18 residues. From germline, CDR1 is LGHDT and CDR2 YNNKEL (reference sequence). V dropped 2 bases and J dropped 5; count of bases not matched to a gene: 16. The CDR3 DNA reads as TGTGCCAGCAGCCAAATGGGGTTTAGCGGGGTCCCGCGGGAGACCCAGTACTTC. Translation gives CASSQMGFSGVPRETQYF.

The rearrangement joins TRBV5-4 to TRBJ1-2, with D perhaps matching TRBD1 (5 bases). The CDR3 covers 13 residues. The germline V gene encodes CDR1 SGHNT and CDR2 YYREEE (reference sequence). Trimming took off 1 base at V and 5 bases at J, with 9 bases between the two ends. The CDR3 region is CASSLPGRYGYTF. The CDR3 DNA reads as TGTGCCAGCAGCTTGCCAGGGAGGTATGGCTACACCTTC.

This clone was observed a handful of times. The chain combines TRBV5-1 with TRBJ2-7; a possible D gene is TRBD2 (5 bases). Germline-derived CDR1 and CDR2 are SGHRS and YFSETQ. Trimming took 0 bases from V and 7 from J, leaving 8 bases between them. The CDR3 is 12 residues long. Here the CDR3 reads CASSLGSGEQYF. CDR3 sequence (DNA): TGCGCCAGCAGCTTGGGATCGGGGGAGCAGTACTTC.

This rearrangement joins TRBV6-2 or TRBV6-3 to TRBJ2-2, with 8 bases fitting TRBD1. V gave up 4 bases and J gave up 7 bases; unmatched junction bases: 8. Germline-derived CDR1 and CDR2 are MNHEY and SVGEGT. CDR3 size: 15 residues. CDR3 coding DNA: TGTGCCAGCAGTTTTGGACAGGGAGAGGTCGGGGAGCTGTTTTTT. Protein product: CASSFGQGEVGELFF.

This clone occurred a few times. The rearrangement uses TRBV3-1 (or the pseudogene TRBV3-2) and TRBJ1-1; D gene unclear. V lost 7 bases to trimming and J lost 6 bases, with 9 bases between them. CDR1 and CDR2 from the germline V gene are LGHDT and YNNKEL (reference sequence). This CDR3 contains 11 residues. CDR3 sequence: CASMAGSEAFF. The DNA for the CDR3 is TGTGCCAGCATGGCCGGTTCTGAAGCTTTCTTT.

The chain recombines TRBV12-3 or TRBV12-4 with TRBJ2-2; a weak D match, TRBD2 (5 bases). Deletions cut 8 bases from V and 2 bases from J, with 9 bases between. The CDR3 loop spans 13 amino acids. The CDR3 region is CASASTNTGELFF. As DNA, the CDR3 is TGTGCCAGCGCTAGCACAAACACCGGGGAGCTGTTTTTT.